One sample yielded the 15 T cell receptor beta chains listed below, sequenced in a study of T cells in Graves' hyperthyroidism and ophthalmopathy. Amplified regions were TCR beta CDR3 sequences from RNA transcripts. A first-round RT-PCR of the TCR CDR3 used the HTBI primer set. TCRdb itself ran the multiplex PCR reads through MiXCR, one entry per CDR3 protein. The sample lists some 210,000 distinct CDR3 sequences; over 15% were seen once. The sample comprised blood. These receptors all come from a middle-aged man with Graves' hyperthyroidism.

V is TRBV5-1 and J is TRBJ2-7; D is perhaps TRBD2 (5 bases). Germline loops: CDR1 SGHRS, CDR2 YFSETQ. V was clipped by 4 bases and J by 0 bases, with 11 bases between them. The CDR3 covers 14 residues. CDR3 DNA sequence: TGCGCCAGCAGCGCCCGGACTGACTCCTACGAGCAGTACTTC. This gives the protein CASSARTDSYEQYF.

This clonotype was picked up many times. The CDR3 nucleotides are TGTGCCAGCAGTTTCAGGGGTCGACAAGAGACCCAGTACTTC. Translated, it gives CASSFRGRQETQYF. V gene TRBV27 combines with J gene TRBJ2-5; tentatively, D is TRBD1 (6 bases). Germline V CDR1 and CDR2: MNHEY, SMNVEV (reference sequence). This CDR3 has 14 amino acids. The V end was cut by 3 bases, the J end by 2 bases, with 10 bases between.

This clonotype was seen many times. The chain employs TRBV20-1 and TRBJ1-2; 8 bases align to TRBD1. V trimming: 6 bases; J trimming: 4 bases; junction bases outside the gene matches: 13. The CDR3 is 15 residues long. Germline loops: CDR1 DFQATT, CDR2 SNEGSKA (reference sequence). The CDR3 nucleotides are TGCAGTGCCTCATTTGCAGGACAGGGCGGCTATGGCTACACCTTC. This gives the protein CSASFAGQGGYGYTF.

This clonotype was observed many times. The chain's CDR3 is CASSSNREGDEQYF. The CDR3 DNA follows: TGTGCCAGCTCATCAAACAGGGAAGGGGACGAGCAGTACTTC. This rearrangement joins TRBV18 to TRBJ2-7; D perhaps matches TRBD1 (6 bases). Germline V gives CDR1 KGHSH, CDR2 LQKENI. The CDR3 length is 14 residues. The V end was cut by 5 bases, the J end by 5 bases, with 16 bases between.

At least ten counts were recorded for this clonotype. The rearrangement links TRBV28 to TRBJ1-5; D is unresolved. Between the trimmed V and J ends, which lost 5 bases and 2 bases, there was a span of 13 bases. The CDR3 covers 15 residues. The germline gives CDR1 MDHEN, CDR2 SYDVKM. The CDR3 DNA reads TGTGCCAGCAGTCGCCTCACTTTAGGCAATCAGCCCCAGCATTTT. It yields the protein CASSRLTLGNQPQHF.

This clonotype has a count of ten or more. The chain links TRBV7-8 to TRBJ2-7; D not resolved. Trimming stripped 0 bases from V and 3 bases from J, with 6 bases between. Germline loops: CDR1 SGHVS, CDR2 FQNEAQ. The length of the CDR3 is 13 residues. The CDR3 coding sequence is TGTGCCAGCAGCTTAGCGGACGGCTACGAGCAGTACTTC. Amino acid sequence: CASSLADGYEQYF.

The sample holds many counts of this clonotype. The chain is built from TRBV11-3 and TRBJ2-5; D possibly corresponds to TRBD1 (6 bases). Germline lookup yields CDR1 SGHNT and CDR2 YENEEA. With 1 base removed from V and 5 bases from J, the gap between germline ends came to 14 bases. CDR3 length: 15 amino acids. CDR3: CASSLVGRGWETQYF. The DNA of the CDR3 is TGTGCCAGCAGCTTAGTTGGCAGGGGTTGGGAGACCCAGTACTTC. The entire variable domain, with the rest obtained from reference TRBV11-3 and TRBJ2-5, is as follows: EAGVVQSPRYKIIEKKQPVAFWCNPISGHNTLYWYLQNLGQGPELLIRYENEEAVDDSQLPKDRFSAERLKGVDSTLKIQPAELGDSAVYLCASSLVGRGWETQYFGPGTRLLVL.

This rearrangement joins TRBV27 to TRBJ2-2; 14 nucleotides agree with TRBD2. Trimming removed 7 bases from V and 0 bases from J; junction bases left unmatched: 7. Germline V gives CDR1 MNHEY, CDR2 SMNVEV (reference sequence). The CDR3 runs to 18 residues. The CDR3 loop reads CASTRTSGRWANTGELFF. The CDR3 nucleotides are TGTGCCAGCACCAGGACTAGCGGGAGGTGGGCGAACACCGGGGAGCTGTTTTTT.

This clonotype came up once. A much larger clone lies a single base off, so this may be a read error. The gene calls are TRBV7-9 and TRBJ1-4, with D possibly TRBD1 on 5 matching bases. The CDR3 runs to 16 residues. Germline CDR1 is SEHNR and CDR2 is FQNEAQ (reference sequence). The CDR3 region is CASNLLSWGNAEKLFF. CDR3 bases: TGTGCCAGCAACTTATTGAGTTGGGGGAATGCTGAAAAACTGTTTTTT.

CDR3 residues: CASSLRLAGPYNEQFF. The DNA for the CDR3 is TGTGCCAGCAGCCTCCGACTAGCGGGACCCTACAATGAGCAGTTCTTC. The V call is TRBV7-2, the J call TRBJ2-1, with 11 nucleotides matching TRBD2. Losses at the gene ends were 5 bases for V and 2 bases for J; bases not matched to a gene: 5. CDR1 and CDR2 (germline): SGHTA, FQGNSA. The CDR3 sequence is 16 residues long.

The genes are TRBV5-5 and TRBJ2-7; D ambiguous. CDR1 is SGHKS, CDR2 YYEKEE, per germline (reference sequence). This CDR3 is 14 amino acids long. Trimming took 4 bases from V and 0 from J, leaving 11 bases between them. Here the CDR3 reads CASSRVASSYEQYF. The CDR3 DNA follows: TGTGCCAGCAGCCGCGTGGCTAGCTCCTACGAGCAGTACTTC.

The chain couples TRBV27 to TRBJ1-1; D unclear. V was cut by 4 bases and J by 3 bases, with 12 bases left in between. This CDR3 contains 14 residues. Germline CDR1 MNHEY, CDR2 SMNVEV (reference sequence). CDR3 DNA: TGTGCCAGCAGTTGGAATCGGATGGACACTGAAGCTTTCTTT. Translated: CASSWNRMDTEAFF.

In its sample, this clonotype was seen many times. The CDR3 DNA reads TGTGCCAGCAGTCGGGGGCCTCAAGAGACCCAGTACTTC. It yields the protein CASSRGPQETQYF. This chain connects TRBV7-3 to TRBJ2-5; TRBD1 or TRBD2 may be the D gene (6 bases each). The length of the CDR3 is 13 residues. Germline V gene data show CDR1 as SGHTA and CDR2 as FQGTGA. V was trimmed by 6 bases and J by 2 bases, leaving 10 bases between them.

In this sample, this clonotype turned up many times. The V gene is TRBV30, the J gene TRBJ2-1, with 9 bases identical to TRBD2. CDR3 length: 14 amino acids. Germline V gene sequence: CDR1 GTSNPN, CDR2 SVGIG (reference sequence). J was trimmed by 7 bases and V by 5 bases; bases with no gene match: 9. The CDR3 loop reads CAWEPGLAKNEQFF. DNA for the CDR3: TGTGCCTGGGAGCCGGGACTAGCTAAAAATGAGCAGTTCTTC.

This clonotype has a handful of counts. The chain recombines TRBV7-9 with TRBJ2-3, with D perhaps TRBD2 (6 bases). Looked up from germline, CDR1 is SEHNR and CDR2 is FQNEAQ (reference sequence). Between the trimmed V and J ends, which lost 4 bases and 1 base, there was a span of 18 bases. This CDR3 spans 17 amino acids. CDR3 nucleotide sequence: TGTGCCAGCAGCTCGATGACTAGGTGGGGGGGCACAGATACGCAGTATTTT. It encodes CASSSMTRWGGTDTQYF.